This TCR beta chain was captured by sequencing in a study of OX40 agonist ivuxolimab in advanced cancers. At the level of the study: An anti-OX40 (CD134) antibody with agonistic activity, ivuxolimab, was administered to patients. Patients were infused with ivuxolimab every 2 weeks at 0.01 to 10 mg/kg. Patients enrolled in dose escalation were diagnosed with hepatocellular carcinoma, melanoma, renal cell or head and neck cancer. Overall study results and limits: CD8+ T cells (on average) carried more expanded clones than CD4+ T cells.

Regarding this clone: Its antigen remains unidentified.

Using immunoSEQ multiplex PCR, the repertoire was profiled, and TCRdb retains in-frame clones only, with some absent. The sample contains under 85,000 clones, 94% of which appear only once. The input for sequencing was CD4+ or CD8+ T cells sorted from blood, taken in a trial of the OX40 agonist ivuxolimab. The sequence came from an adult with an advanced solid tumor such as melanoma, head and neck, liver or kidney cancer.

The DNA for the CDR3 is TGCGCCAGCAGCTCAGGGGTGGAGGACACTGAAGCTTTCTTT. Translated: CASSSGVEDTEAFF. The gene calls are TRBV5-1 and TRBJ1-1; D may be TRBD1 (6 bases). The germline V gene has CDR1 SGHRS and CDR2 YFSETQ. The CDR3 contains 14 residues. V gave up 3 bases and J gave up 3 bases, with 12 bases separating them.